This T cell receptor beta chain originates from a study of prognosis after radiotherapy for stage I lung cancer. Study-wide results and caveats: Metastatic and non-metastatic patients reportedly diverged in TRBV and TRBJ gene usage.

Between the trimmed V and J ends, which lost 5 bases and 1 base, there was a span of 17 bases. CDR3 size: 16 residues. CDR1 is MNHEY, CDR2 SMNVEV, per germline (reference sequence). No patient had prior chemotherapy, radiotherapy or other malignancies, and all were node-negative on CT and PET/CT. TCR beta CDR3 amplification from genomic DNA was performed by two-round multiplex PCR. Initially, in first-round PCR, primers specific to each TRBV and TRBJ gene were used. MiXCR, run by TCRdb on the multiplex PCR reads, gives a single entry per CDR3 protein. The sample records 12,000 or so distinct CDR3 sequences, around a third being singletons. There are many counts of this clonotype. What it binds is unknown.

Sequenced material: PBMCs, taken before or after stereotactic body radiation therapy (not recorded which). The TCR was taken from a donor over 45 with non-small cell lung cancer. The chain has TRBV27 and TRBJ1-1; D is unresolved. The CDR3: CASSLATWGSNTEAFF. CDR3 in DNA: TGTGCCAGCAGTCTAGCGACGTGGGGTTCGAACACTGAAGCTTTCTTT.